These 27 T cell receptor beta chains originate from one sample sequenced in a study of siplizumab effects on memory and regulatory T cells. Sequencing was performed with immunoSEQ multiplex PCR; in TCRdb, only in-frame clones are kept and a portion is missing. The sample has 85,000 to 130,000 clones, around 90% seen once. The specimen was Tregs sorted from blood. These receptors all stem from a human donor in good health.

V usage is TRBV6-1 and J usage is TRBJ2-7; a possible D gene is TRBD2 (5 bases). V was trimmed by 1 base and J by 4 bases, leaving 23 bases between them. Per germline, CDR1 MNHNS and CDR2 SASEGT. CDR3 length: 18 amino acids. CDR3 in amino acids: CASSEGGGIGKRKYEQYF. In DNA, the CDR3 is TGTGCCAGCAGTGAAGGCGGAGGAATAGGGAAGAGGAAGTACGAGCAGTACTTC.

This clone showed up just once. The CDR3 DNA is TGTGCCAGCAGTGAAGTCGGAGGGGTCTACGAGCAGTACTTC. Translated, it gives CASSEVGGVYEQYF. This rearrangement joins TRBV6-1 to TRBJ2-7; a possible D gene is TRBD2 (6 bases). Per germline, CDR1 MNHNS and CDR2 SASEGT. This CDR3 comprises 14 residues. V lost 1 base, J lost 3 bases, and 10 bases lay in between.

This clone was recorded a few times. The J gene is TRBJ2-3, the V gene TRBV6-5; 7 bases align to TRBD1. V lost 6 bases to trimming and J lost 3 bases; unmatched junction nucleotides: 9. The germline CDR1 and CDR2 sequences are MNHEY and SVGAGI. The CDR3 length is 15 residues. CDR3 nucleotides: TGTGCCAGCAGAGAGACGGGACAGTCTACAGATACGCAGTATTTT. This translates into CASRETGQSTDTQYF.

The V and J genes are TRBV19 and TRBJ2-3; D is perhaps TRBD1 or TRBD2 (5 bases each). CDR1 and CDR2 (germline): LNHDA, SQIVND (reference sequence). CDR3 length: 13 residues. The V gene lost 7 bases and the J gene lost 2 bases, with 10 bases spanning the gap. The CDR3 protein is CASNPGTTDTQYF. The DNA for the CDR3 is TGTGCCAGTAATCCAGGGACCACAGATACGCAGTATTTT.

The chain combines TRBV28 with TRBJ1-2; TRBD1 matches at 8 bases. CDR1 and CDR2 (germline): MDHEN, SYDVKM. With 3 bases clipped from V and 7 bases from J, the junction kept 10 bases outside the gene matches. The CDR3 loop spans 15 amino acids. CDR3: CASSLSRRGLSGYTF. The CDR3 bases are TGTGCCAGCAGTTTGTCCCGCAGGGGGCTGTCTGGCTACACCTTC.

The rearrangement links TRBV5-8 to TRBJ2-3, with D possibly TRBD2 on 5 matching bases. This CDR3 contains 12 residues. Between the trimmed V and J ends, which lost 4 bases and 9 bases, there was a span of 12 bases. Germline lookup yields CDR1 SGHTS and CDR2 YDEGEE. CDR3 sequence (DNA): TGTGCCAGCAGCGATCGATGGAGGACGCAGTATTTT. Translated, it gives CASSDRWRTQYF.

This rearrangement joins TRBV5-1 to TRBJ2-3; 13 nucleotides align to TRBD2. Trimming at V came to 3 bases and at J to 6 bases, leaving 7 bases not matched to a gene. Germline CDR1 SGHRS, CDR2 YFSETQ. CDR3 length: 16 residues. The chain's CDR3 is CASSSGLAGTFDTQYF. The CDR3 DNA reads as TGCGCCAGCAGCTCGGGACTAGCGGGGACATTTGATACGCAGTATTTT.

This chain joins TRBV6-1 and TRBJ2-3; the match to TRBD2 covers 8 bases. Germline-derived CDR1 and CDR2 are MNHNS and SASEGT. Trimming took 6 bases from V and 11 from J; bases not matched to a gene: 10. This CDR3 region has 13 residues. In DNA, the CDR3 is TGTGCCAGCAGGTTTCGGGAGGGCGTGGGGCAGTATTTT. Translating gives CASRFREGVGQYF.

The chain joins TRBV28 to TRBJ2-7; D is perhaps TRBD1 (6 bases). Per germline, CDR1 MDHEN and CDR2 SYDVKM. The CDR3 is 13 residues long. Trimming pared 8 bases from V and 2 bases from J, leaving 13 bases between. The CDR3 DNA reads as TGTGCCAGCCACACAGGGTTTACCTACGAGCAGTACTTC. Its protein product is CASHTGFTYEQYF.

The rearrangement uses TRBV18 and TRBJ2-6; 10 bases are shared with TRBD1. CDR1 and CDR2 from the germline V gene are KGHSH and LQKENI. The CDR3 is 19 amino acids. Trimming took 5 bases from V and 2 from J; bases not matched to a gene: 12. CDR3 sequence: CASSGRTGGYGPGANVLTF. The CDR3 DNA is TGTGCCAGCTCAGGCCGGACAGGGGGTTATGGACCTGGGGCCAACGTCCTGACTTTC.

The chain employs TRBV5-4 and TRBJ2-7; 11 bases fit TRBD1. Per the germline V gene, CDR1 is SGHNT and CDR2 is YYREEE (reference sequence). The CDR3 covers 15 residues. V lost 2 bases to trimming and J lost 7 bases; unmatched junction nucleotides: 8. Here the CDR3 DNA reads TGTGCCAGCAGCTTCCAAGGACAGGGGGCGGGAGAGCAGTACTTC. Amino acid sequence: CASSFQGQGAGEQYF.

V and J are TRBV6-5 and TRBJ2-1; TRBD1 matches 7 bases. This CDR3 region has 14 residues. After removal of 5 bases from V and 5 bases from J, the junction contained 6 bases not matched to a gene. Germline V gene sequence: CDR1 MNHEY, CDR2 SVGAGI. The CDR3 sequence: CASSKTGTNNEQFF. DNA of the CDR3: TGTGCCAGCAGTAAGACAGGGACGAACAATGAGCAGTTCTTC.

The chain combines TRBV7-6 with TRBJ2-5; D may be TRBD1 or TRBD2 (6 bases each). Per germline, CDR1 SGHVS and CDR2 FNYEAQ. The germline V and J ends were trimmed by 1 base and 4 bases, with 19 bases remaining between them. The CDR3 length is 17 residues. In DNA, the CDR3 is TGTGCCAGCAGCTTAGGGAATCTGGGTCGGGGGCGAGAGACCCAGTACTTC. Translating gives CASSLGNLGRGRETQYF.

The V call is TRBV27, the J call TRBJ2-7; 7 positions match TRBD2. V was clipped by 4 bases and J by 6 bases; unmatched bases: 6. The germline V gene encodes CDR1 MNHEY and CDR2 SMNVEV (reference sequence). CDR3 size: 13 residues. CDR3 amino acids: CASSWLAGAEQYF. The CDR3 DNA follows: TGTGCCAGCAGTTGGCTGGCGGGAGCCGAGCAGTACTTC.

J is TRBJ2-3 and V is TRBV2; D remains ambiguous. This CDR3 comprises 12 residues. Germline-derived CDR1 and CDR2 are SNHLY and FYNNEI. Trimming left V 5 bases short and J 0 bases short, with 3 bases between. CDR3 bases: TGTGCCAGCAGTATTAGCACAGATACGCAGTATTTT. It specifies CASSISTDTQYF.

The chain is built from TRBV18 and TRBJ2-3, with no clear D. V gave up 6 bases and J gave up 6 bases, with 13 bases separating them. Germline V gene lookup returns CDR1 KGHSH and CDR2 LQKENI. The CDR3 contains 13 residues. The CDR3 DNA is TGTGCCAGCTCGCTTTTGGGGATCGATACGCAGTATTTT. Its translation: CASSLLGIDTQYF.

The rearrangement uses TRBV18 and TRBJ2-1; TRBD2 agrees at 10 bases. CDR3 length equals 16 residues. The trim removed 5 bases at V and 5 bases at J, leaving 9 bases unmatched. Germline-derived CDR1 and CDR2 are KGHSH and LQKENI. CDR3 region: CASSLLAGGTNNEQFF. The CDR3, as DNA: TGTGCCAGCTCATTGTTAGCGGGAGGAACGAACAATGAGCAGTTCTTC. Using reference TRBV18 and TRBJ2-1 for the parts outside the CDR3, the full variable domain is NAGVMQNPRHLVRRRGQEARLRCSPMKGHSHVYWYRQLPEEGLKFMVYLQKENIIDESGMPKERFSAEFPKEGPSILRIQQVVRGDSAAYFCASSLLAGGTNNEQFFGPGTRLTVL.

The rearrangement links TRBV7-9 to TRBJ2-3, with 7 bases identical to TRBD2. After removal of 5 bases from V and 1 base from J, the junction contained 6 bases not matched to a gene. Germline CDR1 reads SEHNR; CDR2 reads FQNEAQ (reference sequence). CDR3 length equals 15 residues. The CDR3 DNA is TGTGCCAGCAGCCACAGCGGGACGGGCACAGATACGCAGTATTTT. Its protein is CASSHSGTGTDTQYF.

This sequence joins TRBV5-5 and TRBJ1-2, with 10 bases that match TRBD1. Germline CDR1 and CDR2: SGHKS and YYEKEE (reference sequence). Unmatched junction bases numbered 2, after V lost 1 base and J lost 2 bases. CDR3 length: 15 residues. The CDR3, as DNA: TGTGCCAGCAGCTTGAGACAGGGGGCCAACTATGGCTACACCTTC. The encoded protein is CASSLRQGANYGYTF.

The sample holds one count of this clone. CDR3 residues: CASSSRTLYGYTF. In DNA, the CDR3 is TGTGCCAGCAGCTCCAGGACTCTGTATGGCTACACCTTC. The chain links TRBV7-3 to TRBJ1-2; no clear D gene. The V gene's germline CDR1 is SGHTA and CDR2 FQGTGA. The CDR3 totals 13 residues. The V end was cut by 4 bases, the J end by 5 bases, with 11 bases between.

V gene TRBV7-8 combines with J gene TRBJ1-1; D remains unclear. CDR1 is SGHVS, CDR2 FQNEAQ, per germline. V lost 7 bases and J lost 7, with 19 bases in between. The CDR3 spans 14 residues. The CDR3 loop is CASKESAGRYEAFF. In DNA, the CDR3 is TGTGCCAGCAAGGAATCGGCCGGACGGTATGAAGCTTTCTTT.

This chain links TRBV10-3 with TRBJ1-3; 7 nucleotides agree with TRBD1. Looked up from germline, CDR1 is ENHRY and CDR2 is SYGVKD. The CDR3 runs 15 residues. Unmatched junction bases numbered 11, after V lost 11 bases and J lost 1 base. In nucleotides, the CDR3 is TGTGCCGCTCGCAGGGAGGGGGCATCTGGAAACACCATATATTTT. This encodes CAARREGASGNTIYF.

The chain uses TRBV19 and TRBJ2-7, with a tentative D call TRBD2 (5 bases). In germline, CDR1 is LNHDA, CDR2 SQIVND (reference sequence). This CDR3 is built from 12 residues. Trimming stripped 4 bases from V and 6 bases from J, with 10 bases between. This CDR3 is CASSRGAREQYF. The CDR3 bases are TGTGCCAGTAGTAGGGGAGCACGCGAGCAGTACTTC.

The rearrangement joins TRBV5-6 to TRBJ1-1, with D tentatively TRBD1 (6 bases). The CDR3 has 11 residues. CDR1 is SGHDT, CDR2 YYEEEE, per germline. V was cut by 7 bases and J by 11 bases, with 15 bases left in between. CDR3: CASSQGRVAFF. As DNA, the CDR3 is TGTGCCAGCTCCCAGGGGCGGGTTGCTTTCTTT.

V usage is TRBV18 and J usage is TRBJ2-1; D not resolved. The germline gives CDR1 KGHSH, CDR2 LQKENI. There are 17 residues in the CDR3. The V and J ends lost 3 bases and 0 bases respectively, with 15 bases between them. CDR3 sequence: CASSPEAGSRSYNEQFF. The CDR3 coding sequence is TGTGCCAGCTCACCCGAAGCAGGATCCCGCTCCTACAATGAGCAGTTCTTC.

V and J are TRBV18 and TRBJ2-5, with a tentative D call TRBD1 (5 bases). V was cut by 0 bases and J by 2 bases, with 16 bases left in between. Germline V gene lookup returns CDR1 KGHSH and CDR2 LQKENI. The CDR3 sequence is 17 residues long. The CDR3 here is CASSPPYILGQQETQYF. CDR3 DNA: TGTGCCAGCTCACCACCTTACATCTTGGGGCAGCAAGAGACCCAGTACTTC.

The J gene is TRBJ2-1, the V gene TRBV7-3, with 13 bases fitting TRBD2. The CDR3 covers 17 residues. Germline V lookup: CDR1 SGHTA, CDR2 FQGTGA. V shed 1 base and J 5 bases; nucleotides not matched to a gene: 5. The CDR3 is CASSLRGGTSGNNEQFF. For the CDR3, the DNA is TGTGCCAGCAGCTTAAGGGGCGGGACTAGCGGGAACAATGAGCAGTTCTTC.